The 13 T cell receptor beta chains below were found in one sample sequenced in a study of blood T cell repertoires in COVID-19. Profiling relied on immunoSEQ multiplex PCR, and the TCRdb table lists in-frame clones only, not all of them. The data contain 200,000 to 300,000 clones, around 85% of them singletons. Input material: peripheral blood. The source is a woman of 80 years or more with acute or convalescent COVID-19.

CDR3 sequence reads: CASSRDTTYEQYF. In nucleotides, the CDR3 is TGTGCCAGCAGTCGGGACACTACCTACGAGCAGTACTTC. The chain joins TRBV12-3 or TRBV12-4 to TRBJ2-7; perhaps TRBD1 as D (6 bases). V dropped 5 bases and J dropped 2 bases, with 10 bases sitting between them. This CDR3 has 13 residues.

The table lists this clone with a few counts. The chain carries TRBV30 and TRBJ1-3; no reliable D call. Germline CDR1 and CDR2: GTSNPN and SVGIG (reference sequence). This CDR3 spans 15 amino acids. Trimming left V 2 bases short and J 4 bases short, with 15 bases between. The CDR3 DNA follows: TGTGCCTGGAGTATCTTCGCGGGAAGAGGAAACACCATATATTTT. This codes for CAWSIFAGRGNTIYF.

CDR3 in amino acids: CASSLHSDTQYF. The CDR3 region has the DNA TGTGCCAGCAGTTTGCACTCAGATACGCAGTATTTT. The chain links TRBV12-3 or TRBV12-4 to TRBJ2-3; no clear D. The CDR3 has 12 residues. V was trimmed by 3 bases and J by 4 bases, leaving 5 bases between them.

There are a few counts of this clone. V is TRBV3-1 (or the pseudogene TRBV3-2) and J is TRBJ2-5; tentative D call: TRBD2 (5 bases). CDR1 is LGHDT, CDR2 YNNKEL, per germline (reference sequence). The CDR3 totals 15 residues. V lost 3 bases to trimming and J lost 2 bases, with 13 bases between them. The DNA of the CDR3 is TGTGCCAGCAGCCAGCTCGAGGGTCCACAAGAGACCCAGTACTTC. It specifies CASSQLEGPQETQYF.

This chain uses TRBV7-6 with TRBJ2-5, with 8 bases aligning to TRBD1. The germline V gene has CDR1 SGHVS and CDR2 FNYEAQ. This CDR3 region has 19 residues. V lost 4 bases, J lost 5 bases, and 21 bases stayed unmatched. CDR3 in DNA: TGTGCCAGCAGCTATCTCCCCCTGGGGCAGGGGGCATCGGAGGAGACCCAGTACTTC. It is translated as CASSYLPLGQGASEETQYF.

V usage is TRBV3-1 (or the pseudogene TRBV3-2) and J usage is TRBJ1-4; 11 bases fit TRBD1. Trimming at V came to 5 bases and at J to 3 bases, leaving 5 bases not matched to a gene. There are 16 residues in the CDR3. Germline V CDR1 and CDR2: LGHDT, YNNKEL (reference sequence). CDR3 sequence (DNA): TGTGCCAGCAGCTTTGGGACAGGGGGTTCTAATGAAAAACTGTTTTTT. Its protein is CASSFGTGGSNEKLFF.

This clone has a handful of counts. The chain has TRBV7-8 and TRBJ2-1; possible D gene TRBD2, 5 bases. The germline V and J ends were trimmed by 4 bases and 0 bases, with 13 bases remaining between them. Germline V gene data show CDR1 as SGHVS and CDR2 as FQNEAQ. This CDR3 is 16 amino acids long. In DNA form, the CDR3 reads TGTGCCAGCAGCTCGGCTTTGGGGAGCTCCTACAATGAGCAGTTCTTC. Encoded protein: CASSSALGSSYNEQFF.

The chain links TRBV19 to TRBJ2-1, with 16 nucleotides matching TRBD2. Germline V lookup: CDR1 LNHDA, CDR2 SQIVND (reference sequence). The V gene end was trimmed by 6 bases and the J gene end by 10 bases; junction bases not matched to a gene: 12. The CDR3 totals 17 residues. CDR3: CASRPPGTSGGGQEQFF. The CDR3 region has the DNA TGTGCCAGTAGACCCCCCGGGACTAGCGGGGGGGGGCAGGAGCAGTTCTTC.

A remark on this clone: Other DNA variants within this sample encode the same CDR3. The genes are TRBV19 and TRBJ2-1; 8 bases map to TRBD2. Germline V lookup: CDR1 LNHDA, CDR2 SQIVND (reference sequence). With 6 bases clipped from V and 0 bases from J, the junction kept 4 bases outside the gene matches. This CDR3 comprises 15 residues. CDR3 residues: CASRTSGPSYNEQFF. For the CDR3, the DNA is TGTGCCAGTAGAACTAGCGGCCCCTCCTACAATGAGCAGTTCTTC.

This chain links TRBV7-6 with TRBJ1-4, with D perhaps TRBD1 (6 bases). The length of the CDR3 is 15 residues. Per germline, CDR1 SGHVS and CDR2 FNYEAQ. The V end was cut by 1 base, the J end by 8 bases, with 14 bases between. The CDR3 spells CASSLVRDTVEKLFF. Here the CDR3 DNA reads TGTGCCAGCAGCTTAGTAAGGGACACGGTCGAAAAACTGTTTTTT.

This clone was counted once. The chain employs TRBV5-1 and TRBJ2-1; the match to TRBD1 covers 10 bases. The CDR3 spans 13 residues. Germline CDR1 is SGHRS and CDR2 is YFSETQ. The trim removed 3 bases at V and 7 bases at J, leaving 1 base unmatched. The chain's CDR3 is CASSSGQGNEQFF. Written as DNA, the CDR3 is TGCGCCAGCAGCTCGGGACAGGGGAATGAGCAGTTCTTC.

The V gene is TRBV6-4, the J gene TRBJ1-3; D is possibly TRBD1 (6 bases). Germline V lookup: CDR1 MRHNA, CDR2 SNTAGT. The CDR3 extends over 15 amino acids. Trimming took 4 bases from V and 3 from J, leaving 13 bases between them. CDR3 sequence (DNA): TGTGCCAGCAGTGTAGAACAGGGCTGTGGAAACACCATATATTTT. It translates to CASSVEQGCGNTIYF.

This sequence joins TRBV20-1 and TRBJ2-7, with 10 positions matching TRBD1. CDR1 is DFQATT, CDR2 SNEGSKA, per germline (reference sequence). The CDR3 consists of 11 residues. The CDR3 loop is CRATGGVEQYF. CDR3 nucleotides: TGCAGGGCGACAGGGGGCGTCGAGCAGTACTTC.